These 9 T cell receptor beta chains share one sample of origin, sequenced in a study of control samples from healthy donors and cancer patients. Assay used: immunoSEQ multiplex PCR; TCRdb lists only in-frame clones, some missing. The data contain about 410,000 clones, more than 80% of them singletons. The sequenced sample was PBMCs. These receptors came from a man between 35 and 55 years old with head and neck cancer.

The chain joins TRBV7-8 to TRBJ2-3; 13 nucleotides align to TRBD2. CDR1 is SGHVS and CDR2 is FQNEAQ in the germline V gene. V gave up 6 bases and J gave up 5 bases; unmatched junction bases: 5. CDR3 length: 15 amino acids. The CDR3 spells CASRARTSGGDTQYF. The CDR3 nucleotides read TGTGCCAGCAGGGCGCGGACTAGCGGGGGAGATACGCAGTATTTT.

With respect to this clone: Additional DNA sequences in this sample encode the identical CDR3. The CDR3 here is CASSLGGAAANYGYTF. The CDR3 DNA reads TGTGCCAGCAGCTTAGGTGGGGCAGCTGCTAACTATGGCTACACCTTC. The V gene is TRBV11-2, the J gene TRBJ1-2, with D perhaps TRBD1 (5 bases). Per germline, CDR1 SGHAT and CDR2 FQNNGV. The ends were cut back, 1 base at V and 0 bases at J, with 12 bases in the middle. The CDR3 consists of 16 residues.

The V gene is TRBV5-6, the J gene TRBJ1-2, with 9 bases identical to TRBD1. The V gene end was trimmed by 4 bases and the J gene end by 4 bases; junction bases not matched to a gene: 5. The CDR3 covers 14 residues. Germline values: CDR1 SGHDT, CDR2 YYEEEE. DNA for the CDR3: TGTGCCAGCAGCCGGACAGGGGTCGGCTATGGCTACACCTTC. Amino acid sequence: CASSRTGVGYGYTF.

This clone was picked up one time. Other DNA variants within this sample encode the same CDR3. This chain connects TRBV5-4 to TRBJ1-1; TRBD1 is a possible D gene (6 bases). This CDR3 has 13 amino acids. Trimming took 4 bases from V and 7 from J, leaving 14 bases between them. CDR1 is SGHNT, CDR2 YYREEE, per germline (reference sequence). The CDR3: CASSGRTDYEAFF. The CDR3 coding sequence is TGTGCCAGCAGCGGAAGGACAGACTATGAAGCTTTCTTT.

CDR3 bases: TGTGCCAGCAGCCAAGATCCCAGCGGGAGGTCTCTGGGGCAGTACTTC. Translating gives CASSQDPSGRSLGQYF. The V and J genes are TRBV14 and TRBJ2-7, with TRBD2 matching over 9 bases. The CDR3 has 16 residues. The germline V gene encodes CDR1 SGHDN and CDR2 FVKESK. Germline trimming cut 0 bases from V and 9 bases from J; bases unmatched to any gene: 12.

The gene calls are TRBV3-1 (or the pseudogene TRBV3-2) and TRBJ2-7; D unresolved. The CDR3 extends over 11 amino acids. V was cut by 5 bases and J by 6 bases, with 8 bases left in between. Germline assignment: CDR1 LGHDT and CDR2 YNNKEL (reference sequence). DNA for the CDR3: TGTGCCAGCAGCACTCTCGTCGAGCAGTACTTC. Translated: CASSTLVEQYF.

The V and J genes are TRBV11-2 and TRBJ2-7, with TRBD1 as a possible D gene (5 bases). V was shortened by 4 bases and J by 3 bases, with 13 bases between the two germline ends. Germline values: CDR1 SGHAT, CDR2 FQNNGV. The CDR3 totals 14 residues. The CDR3 is CASSYGSQDYEQYF. DNA of the CDR3: TGTGCCAGCAGCTACGGGTCACAGGACTACGAGCAGTACTTC.

The chain recombines TRBV5-1 with TRBJ1-1; the match to TRBD1 covers 9 bases. Germline values: CDR1 SGHRS, CDR2 YFSETQ. The CDR3 is 15 amino acids. V gave up 6 bases and J gave up 4 bases; unmatched junction bases: 10. CDR3 sequence reads: CASTPGQGILTEAFF. The CDR3 nucleotides read TGCGCCAGCACGCCGGGACAGGGAATTCTCACTGAAGCTTTCTTT.

The chain links TRBV5-6 to TRBJ2-7; possibly TRBD2 for D (7 bases). Germline loops: CDR1 SGHDT, CDR2 YYEEEE. V shed 1 base and J shed 3 bases, with 17 bases lying between them. CDR3 length: 16 amino acids. The CDR3 DNA sequence: TGTGCCAGCAGCTTGCGGCGGGGGCCCAACGACTACGAGCAGTACTTC. Amino acid sequence: CASSLRRGPNDYEQYF.